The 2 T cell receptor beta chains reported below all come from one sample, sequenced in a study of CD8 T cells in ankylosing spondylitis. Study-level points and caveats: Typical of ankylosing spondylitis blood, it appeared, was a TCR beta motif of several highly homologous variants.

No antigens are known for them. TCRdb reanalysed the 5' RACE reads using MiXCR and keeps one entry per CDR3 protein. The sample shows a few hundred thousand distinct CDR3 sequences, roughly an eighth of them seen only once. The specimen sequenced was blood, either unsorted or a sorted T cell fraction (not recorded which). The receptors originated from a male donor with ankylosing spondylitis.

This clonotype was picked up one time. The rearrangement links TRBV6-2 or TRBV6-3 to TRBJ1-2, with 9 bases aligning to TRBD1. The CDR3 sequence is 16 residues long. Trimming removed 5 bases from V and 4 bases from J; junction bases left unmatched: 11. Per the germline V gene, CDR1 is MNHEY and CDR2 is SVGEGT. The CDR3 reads CASSTPGQGTRYGYTF. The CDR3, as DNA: TGTGCCAGCAGTACGCCGGGACAGGGAACCCGCTATGGCTACACCTTC.

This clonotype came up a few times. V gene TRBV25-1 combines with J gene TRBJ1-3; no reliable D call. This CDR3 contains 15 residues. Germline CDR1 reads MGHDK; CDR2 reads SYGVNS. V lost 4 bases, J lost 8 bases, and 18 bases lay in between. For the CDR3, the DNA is TGTGCCAGCAGTGCTCCTTCCCGCTCCGGGGACACCATATATTTT. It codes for CASSAPSRSGDTIYF. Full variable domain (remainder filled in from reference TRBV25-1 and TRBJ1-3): EADIYQTPRYLVIGTGKKITLECSQTMGHDKMYWYQQDPGMELHLIHYSYGVNSTEKGDLSSESTVSRIRTEHFPLTLESARPSHTSQYLCASSAPSRSGDTIYFGEGSWLTVV.